A single sample is the source of the 32 T cell receptor beta chains below, sequenced in a study of Ad26.COV2.S vaccination and SARS-CoV-2 variants. Treatment defined: about 20 received Ad26.COV2.S at low or high dose, single or two shots; 5 received placebo; per-sample allocation not given. Sampling took place 63 days after the first vaccine or placebo injection. The protocol was immunoSEQ multiplex PCR, while the TCRdb copy is restricted to in-frame clones and leaves out a portion. The sample has some 340,000 clones, just over 85% seen once. This material consisted of peripheral blood, taken in a trial of Ad26.COV2.S vaccine versus placebo. The receptors here all came from a person aged 18-60 years who received the Ad26.COV2.S COVID-19 vaccine or a placebo.

The chain links TRBV7-8 to TRBJ1-1; D is possibly TRBD1 (5 bases). Per germline, CDR1 SGHVS and CDR2 FQNEAQ. V gave up 1 base and J gave up 4 bases, with 13 bases separating them. The CDR3 has 15 residues. The CDR3 nucleotides read TGTGCCAGCAGCTTAGTTGGGGGATCGGGCACTGAAGCTTTCTTT. Its translation: CASSLVGGSGTEAFF.

This rearrangement joins TRBV6-5 to TRBJ2-7, with a tentative D call TRBD1 (6 bases). The V gene's germline CDR1 is MNHEY and CDR2 SVGAGI. The length of the CDR3 is 13 residues. V was cut by 5 bases and J by 3 bases, with 11 bases left in between. CDR3 region: CASSRDMLYEQYF. The DNA of the CDR3 is TGTGCCAGCAGTCGGGACATGCTCTACGAGCAGTACTTC.

The rearrangement uses TRBV6-2 or TRBV6-3 and TRBJ2-7; the match to TRBD1 covers 11 bases. The CDR3 extends over 14 amino acids. J lost 11 bases, V lost 5 bases, and 11 bases had no gene match. CDR1 and CDR2 (germline): MNHEY, SVGEGT. CDR3 sequence: CASSLPGGDRGKYF. CDR3 nucleotides: TGTGCCAGCAGTCTCCCAGGGGGGGACAGGGGGAAGTACTTC.

The V gene is TRBV4-3, the J gene TRBJ1-4; unclear D gene. CDR1 LGHNA and CDR2 YSLEER come from the germline V gene. V was trimmed by 2 bases and J by 0 bases, leaving 7 bases between them. The CDR3 contains 15 residues. The CDR3 DNA reads as TGCGCCAGCAGCCAAATGACAACAACTAATGAAAAACTGTTTTTT. Encoded protein: CASSQMTTTNEKLFF.

This chain connects TRBV18 to TRBJ2-7; 8 bases line up with TRBD2. In germline, CDR1 is KGHSH, CDR2 LQKENI. This CDR3 spans 17 amino acids. The V segment lost 1 base and the J segment 5 bases; nucleotides outside the gene matches: 13. The CDR3 protein is CASSPRASGSMSNEQYF. In DNA form, the CDR3 reads TGTGCCAGCTCACCACGGGCTAGCGGGTCGATGTCCAACGAGCAGTACTTC. Supplemented by reference TRBV18 and TRBJ2-7, the full variable domain reads NAGVMQNPRHLVRRRGQEARLRCSPMKGHSHVYWYRQLPEEGLKFMVYLQKENIIDESGMPKERFSAEFPKEGPSILRIQQVVRGDSAAYFCASSPRASGSMSNEQYFGPGTRLTVT.

This clone was seen a handful of times. V is TRBV19 and J is TRBJ2-7; D not resolved. The CDR3 has 14 amino acids. Germline CDR1 LNHDA, CDR2 SQIVND (reference sequence). The ends were cut back, 6 bases at V and 0 bases at J, with 12 bases in the middle. CDR3 sequence: CASSYSTYSYEQYF. The CDR3 bases are TGTGCCAGTAGCTACAGTACCTACTCCTACGAGCAGTACTTC. Based on the CDR3 plus reference TRBV19 and TRBJ2-7, the full variable domain is DGGITQSPKYLFRKEGQNVTLSCEQNLNHDAMYWYRQDPGQGLRLIYYSQIVNDFQKGDIAEGYSVSREKKESFPLTVTSAQKNPTAFYLCASSYSTYSYEQYFGPGTRLTVT.

This clone was observed once. The rearrangement joins TRBV6-5 to TRBJ1-4; 8 bases agree with TRBD1. Germline V CDR1 and CDR2: MNHEY, SVGAGI. With 6 bases clipped from V and 8 bases from J, the junction kept 8 bases outside the gene matches. The CDR3 spans 14 residues. The CDR3 loop reads CASSSRGLGEKLFF. DNA for the CDR3: TGTGCCAGCAGCTCCAGGGGGCTGGGGGAAAAACTGTTTTTT.

The chain carries TRBV19 and TRBJ2-5; 7 nucleotides align to TRBD1. The V gene end was trimmed by 4 bases and the J gene end by 1 base; junction bases not matched to a gene: 9. This CDR3 has 16 amino acids. In germline, CDR1 is LNHDA, CDR2 SQIVND (reference sequence). The CDR3 DNA reads TGTGCCAGTAGTACAGGGGACAGTCCGCTCCAAGAGACCCAGTACTTC. Translating it yields CASSTGDSPLQETQYF.

The chain recombines TRBV11-2 with TRBJ2-5; D is undetermined. Germline values: CDR1 SGHAT, CDR2 FQNNGV. The CDR3 loop spans 12 amino acids. The germline V and J ends were trimmed by 2 bases and 5 bases, with 6 bases remaining between them. The CDR3 protein is CASSLSVETQYF. In DNA form, the CDR3 reads TGTGCCAGCAGCTTATCCGTGGAGACCCAGTACTTC.

This chain links TRBV27 with TRBJ2-7, with D perhaps given as TRBD1 or TRBD2 (6 bases each). CDR3 size: 15 residues. Germline assignment: CDR1 MNHEY and CDR2 SMNVEV (reference sequence). The V gene lost 2 bases and the J gene lost 4 bases, with 15 bases spanning the gap. CDR3 amino acids: CASSLGGRQGYEQYF. CDR3 bases: TGTGCCAGCAGTTTAGGGGGGCGCCAGGGTTACGAGCAGTACTTC.

This chain connects TRBV18 to TRBJ2-1; D is unclear. Trimming removed 6 bases at V and 7 bases at J, with 10 bases between. In germline, CDR1 is KGHSH, CDR2 LQKENI. The CDR3 has 12 residues. In nucleotides, the CDR3 is TGTGCCAGCTCCCTTATTGGGAATGAGCAGTTCTTC. It specifies CASSLIGNEQFF.

The chain has TRBV27 and TRBJ1-1; 9 nucleotides agree with TRBD1. This CDR3 spans 17 amino acids. The V and J ends lost 2 bases and 1 base, in that order; junction bases with no gene match: 8. Germline lookup yields CDR1 MNHEY and CDR2 SMNVEV (reference sequence). Here the CDR3 DNA reads TGTGCCAGCAGTTTAACCCGGCCGGGACAGGGGAACACTGAAGCTTTCTTT. Translation: CASSLTRPGQGNTEAFF.

V is TRBV18 and J is TRBJ2-1, with a weak D call TRBD1 (5 bases). The CDR3 covers 14 residues. Trimming left V 2 bases short and J 7 bases short, with 12 bases between. Germline V gives CDR1 KGHSH, CDR2 LQKENI. CDR3 protein: CASSPETGRNEQFF. The CDR3 nucleotides are TGTGCCAGCTCACCAGAAACAGGAAGAAATGAGCAGTTCTTC. The variable domain in full, completed from reference TRBV18 and TRBJ2-1, reads NAGVMQNPRHLVRRRGQEARLRCSPMKGHSHVYWYRQLPEEGLKFMVYLQKENIIDESGMPKERFSAEFPKEGPSILRIQQVVRGDSAAYFCASSPETGRNEQFFGPGTRLTVL.

The chain is built from TRBV4-3 and TRBJ2-5, with D perhaps TRBD1 or TRBD2 (5 bases each). CDR3 length equals 14 residues. The V gene's germline CDR1 is LGHNA and CDR2 YSLEER. Trimming removed 5 bases at V and 4 bases at J, with 14 bases between. DNA for the CDR3: TGCGCCAGCAGCGTCAGAGGGGCTGGAGAGACCCAGTACTTC. It translates to CASSVRGAGETQYF.

The chain employs TRBV10-3 and TRBJ2-2; maybe TRBD1 (6 bases). The CDR3 covers 17 residues. Trimming removed 4 bases from V and 4 bases from J, with 19 bases in between. Germline V gene data show CDR1 as ENHRY and CDR2 as SYGVKD. CDR3: CAISGRQVPWGTGELFF. CDR3 in DNA: TGTGCCATCAGTGGGAGACAGGTTCCCTGGGGCACCGGGGAGCTGTTTTTT.

This clone was found once. The genes are TRBV14 and TRBJ1-6; TRBD1 agrees at 9 bases. The V and J ends lost 4 bases and 0 bases, in that order; junction bases with no gene match: 13. CDR1 and CDR2 (germline): SGHDN, FVKESK. The CDR3 has 20 amino acids. The CDR3 loop is CASSLRLTGGPFSYNSPLHF. The CDR3, as DNA: TGTGCCAGCAGCCTGCGCCTGACAGGGGGTCCCTTCTCCTATAATTCACCCCTCCACTTT.

In this sample, this clone turned up a few times. The chain carries TRBV19 and TRBJ1-2; 9 bases map to TRBD1. The CDR3 runs to 14 residues. V trimming: 7 bases; J trimming: 4 bases; junction bases outside the gene matches: 7. Germline values: CDR1 LNHDA, CDR2 SQIVND (reference sequence). The CDR3 DNA reads as TGTGCCAGTAAACAGGGGGCGAACGGCTATGGCTACACCTTC. Residues: CASKQGANGYGYTF.

The chain is built from TRBV2 and TRBJ1-5; D gene unclear. CDR3 length equals 13 residues. CDR1 SNHLY and CDR2 FYNNEI come from the germline V gene. V lost 6 bases to trimming and J lost 3 bases, with 9 bases between them. The CDR3 region is CASSIGLNQPQHF. The CDR3, as DNA: TGTGCCAGCAGCATAGGGCTCAATCAGCCCCAGCATTTT.

This clone was seen a single time. This chain links TRBV7-2 with TRBJ1-5; D uncertain. Germline values: CDR1 SGHTA, CDR2 FQGNSA. This CDR3 contains 15 residues. Trimming left V 5 bases short and J 4 bases short, with 15 bases between. The CDR3 sequence is CASSHGGSLNQPQHF. DNA for the CDR3: TGTGCCAGCAGCCACGGCGGCAGCTTGAATCAGCCCCAGCATTTT.

V gene TRBV28 combines with J gene TRBJ2-7; 10 nucleotides match TRBD1. CDR3 length: 15 residues. Germline loops: CDR1 MDHEN, CDR2 SYDVKM. Trimming at V came to 4 bases and at J to 6 bases, leaving 9 bases not matched to a gene. CDR3 in amino acids: CASSSPGQGPVEQYF. The DNA for the CDR3 is TGTGCCAGCAGTTCACCGGGACAGGGGCCGGTCGAGCAGTACTTC.

V usage is TRBV7-9 and J usage is TRBJ1-2; tentative D call: TRBD1 (5 bases). This CDR3 is 13 amino acids long. Germline CDR1 is SEHNR and CDR2 is FQNEAQ (reference sequence). V was cut by 1 base and J by 8 bases, with 11 bases left in between. The CDR3 nucleotides are TGTGCCAGCAGCTTAGAGGGGCCGTGGGGCTACACCTTC. Translation: CASSLEGPWGYTF.

The CDR3, as DNA: TGCAGTGCTAGTGTTGGCGGGGGGGCCTTCTACGAGCAGTACTTC. Amino acids: CSASVGGGAFYEQYF. J is TRBJ2-7 and V is TRBV20-1; 9 bases are a match to TRBD2. Germline V lookup: CDR1 DFQATT, CDR2 SNEGSKA (reference sequence). V shed 3 bases and J 3 bases; nucleotides not matched to a gene: 9. CDR3 size: 15 residues.

This clone came up once. This chain uses TRBV6-5 with TRBJ1-1; the match to TRBD1 covers 10 bases. The CDR3 consists of 15 residues. Unmatched junction bases numbered 5, after V lost 6 bases and J lost 1 base. Looked up from germline, CDR1 is MNHEY and CDR2 is SVGAGI. This chain's CDR3 is CASSQGQGGNTEAFF. The CDR3 region has the DNA TGTGCCAGCAGCCAAGGACAGGGGGGGAACACTGAAGCTTTCTTT.

J is TRBJ1-1 and V is TRBV29-1, with D possibly TRBD1 on 5 matching bases. The V and J ends lost 0 bases and 4 bases respectively, with 12 bases between them. The CDR3 runs to 14 residues. Germline CDR1 is SQVTM and CDR2 is ANQGSEA. In nucleotides, the CDR3 is TGCAGCGTTGAAGACGGGGGACGGGGCACTGAAGCTTTCTTT. This gives the protein CSVEDGGRGTEAFF.

J is TRBJ1-3 and V is TRBV7-9; TRBD1 matches 8 bases. Trimming removed 2 bases from V and 1 base from J; junction bases left unmatched: 1. Germline CDR1 is SEHNR and CDR2 is FQNEAQ (reference sequence). The CDR3 covers 15 residues. CDR3 nucleotides: TGTGCCAGCAGCTTAACAGGGGGGTCTGGAAACACCATATATTTT. It yields the protein CASSLTGGSGNTIYF.

Details on this clone: Different DNA sequences within this sample yield the same CDR3. V usage is TRBV7-7 and J usage is TRBJ2-5; TRBD2 matches at 15 bases. This CDR3 comprises 16 residues. Per germline, CDR1 SSHAT and CDR2 FNYEAQ (reference sequence). The trim removed 3 bases at V and 2 bases at J, leaving 1 base unmatched. The CDR3 DNA is TGTGCCAGCAGCTTGGGACTAGCGGGGGGACAAGAGACCCAGTACTTC. This translates into CASSLGLAGGQETQYF.

The rearrangement links TRBV30 to TRBJ1-1, with a tentative D call TRBD1 (6 bases). The CDR3 spans 12 residues. Trimming shortened V by 1 base and J by 10 bases, and 13 bases separated the two germline ends. Germline loops: CDR1 GTSNPN, CDR2 SVGIG (reference sequence). This chain's CDR3 is CAWSDRGAGAFF. DNA of the CDR3: TGTGCCTGGAGTGACCGGGGGGCGGGAGCTTTCTTT.

This clone was seen once. This chain connects TRBV11-2 to TRBJ2-1; D is perhaps TRBD2 (5 bases). The CDR3 spans 15 residues. The ends were cut back, 5 bases at V and 3 bases at J, with 14 bases in the middle. The germline V gene encodes CDR1 SGHAT and CDR2 FQNNGV. CDR3 coding DNA: TGTGCCAGCAGCCTCGGAGCGAGCGGCTACAATGAGCAGTTCTTC. Protein sequence: CASSLGASGYNEQFF.

CDR3 nucleotides: TGTGCCAGCAGAGGACAGGGGCTCACTAGCACAGATACGCAGTATTTT. Its protein is CASRGQGLTSTDTQYF. The V gene is TRBV10-3, the J gene TRBJ2-3; TRBD1 agrees at 9 bases. V lost 10 bases and J lost 0; bases outside the gene matches: 11. The CDR3 totals 16 residues. Germline V gene lookup returns CDR1 ENHRY and CDR2 SYGVKD.

The chain couples TRBV19 to TRBJ1-1; D unclear. This CDR3 comprises 14 residues. Trimming cost V 1 base and J 11 bases, with 17 bases left between them. Germline loops: CDR1 LNHDA, CDR2 SQIVND (reference sequence). The CDR3 DNA reads as TGTGCCAGTAGTATAGTCGAGGACGGCGGTAGGGCTTTCTTT. Its protein product is CASSIVEDGGRAFF.

The chain combines TRBV20-1 with TRBJ2-1, with 7 bases identical to TRBD1. The CDR3 is 11 residues long. Germline-derived CDR1 and CDR2 are DFQATT and SNEGSKA (reference sequence). V was clipped by 1 base and J by 12 bases; unmatched bases: 3. In DNA form, the CDR3 reads TGCAGTGCTAGAGCACGGACAGGGCAGTTCTTC. Translation gives CSARARTGQFF.

V and J are TRBV24-1 and TRBJ2-1; D gene ambiguous. Trimming shortened V by 9 bases and J by 4 bases, and 9 bases separated the two germline ends. Germline V gene lookup returns CDR1 KGHDR and CDR2 SFDVKD. The CDR3 is 12 amino acids. CDR3 sequence reads: CATQDGYNEQFF. In nucleotides, the CDR3 is TGTGCCACCCAGGACGGGTACAATGAGCAGTTCTTC.